This T cell receptor beta chain was recovered during a study of response to subunit inactivated influenza vaccine. Findings and caveats of the study: The authors suggested that every seasonal influenza vaccination recruits few new T cells.

V lost 0 bases and J 10 bases, leaving 12 bases between the germline ends. Germline CDR1 reads LNHNV; CDR2 reads YYDKDF (reference sequence). There are 13 residues in the CDR3. On this clonotype itself: Antigen: not known.

MiXCR, applied by TCRdb to the RT-PCR reads, yields one record per CDR3 protein. The repertoire includes 300,000 to 350,000 distinct CDR3 sequences, 20% to 25% of them detected once, and roughly 10% sits in the top ten. The source material was PBMCs from blood, sampled approximately 20 months after vaccination. The chain joins TRBV15 to TRBJ1-1; possible D gene TRBD1, 5 bases. This TCR derives from a man aged 45-69 years who received an inactivated influenza vaccine. CDR3 nucleotides: TGTGCCACCAGCAGAGATCGGGGGAAAGCAGCTTTCTTT. Protein: CATSRDRGKAAFF. Looking up the rest from reference TRBV15 and TRBJ1-1 gives the full variable domain: DAMVIQNPRYQVTQFGKPVTLSCSQTLNHNVMYWYQQKSSQAPKLLFHYYDKDFNNEADTPDNFQSRRPNTSFCFLDIRSPGLGDTAMYLCATSRDRGKAAFFGQGTRLTVV.